A selection of T cell receptor beta chains follows, all from one sample in a study of monozygotic twins with inflammatory bowel disease. TCRdb reworked the 5' RACE reads into one entry per CDR3 protein, no DNA. The sample has 200,000 to 250,000 distinct CDR3 sequences. The source material was blood. These receptors all come from a human donor with ulcerative colitis or Crohn's disease, or a healthy co-twin of an affected twin (not recorded which). The CDR3 runs from the conserved cysteine through the conserved F or W.

>TRBJ2-5|TRBV7-9
CASSPEGGAVETQYF
>TRBJ2-1|TRBV20-1
CSARGLVANEQFF
>TRBJ2-4|TRBV5-6
CASSLTRRNIQYF
>TRBJ1-1|TRBV6-1
CASTPPQARNTEAFF
>TRBJ2-3|TRBV28
CASSDTGGGTDTQYF
>TRBJ2-2|TRBV20-1
CSARTGDAGELFF
>TRBJ2-1|TRBV28
CAGSPTSGSEQFF
>TRBJ2-1|TRBV18
CASSPETGHASSYNEQFF
>TRBJ2-5|TRBV7-8
CASSPHPGQGETQYF
>TRBJ2-1|TRBV6-2/TRBV6-3
CASSKVSKSYNEQFF
>TRBJ2-3|TRBV29-1
CSVERTSGGWFADTQYF
>TRBJ2-4|TRBV5-5
CASSPGGANIQYF
>TRBJ1-1|TRBV6-6
CASSRDGVAFF
>TRBJ2-4|TRBV11-2
CASSLPSGGGRSQNIQYF
>TRBJ2-2|TRBV5-1
CASSLGGTDNTGELFF
>TRBJ2-7|TRBV12-3/TRBV12-4
CASSLREGYEQYF
>TRBJ1-6|TRBV19
CASGSGQGSSPLHF
>TRBJ1-2|TRBV9
CASSPTTQQGGYTF
>TRBJ2-3|TRBV12-5
CASGFSPLGDTQYF
>TRBJ2-2|TRBV6-5
CASSLSGRNTGELFF
>TRBJ1-2|TRBV9
CASSVSGLLGYTF
>TRBJ2-5|TRBV27
CATRTSGSPTQYF
>TRBJ2-5|TRBV15
CATSRERGLETQYF
>TRBJ1-1|TRBV3-1
CASSQVRNTEAFF
>TRBJ2-1|TRBV29-1
CSVGTGSYNEQFF
>TRBJ2-7|TRBV6-1
CASSESFTDSYEQYF
>TRBJ1-4|TRBV10-3
CAISERTGGATNEKLFF
>TRBJ2-2|TRBV5-1
CASRPDRGDGTGELFF
>TRBJ1-3|TRBV3-1
CASSQVVGVSGNTIYF
>TRBJ1-2|TRBV7-9
CASSWGATNYGYTF
>TRBJ2-3|TRBV5-1
CASSPATGSTDTQYF
>TRBJ1-6|TRBV12-3/TRBV12-4
CASSVRRVDNSPLHF
>TRBJ1-1|TRBV30
CAWSVVGAEAFF
>TRBJ2-5|TRBV7-7
CASSLQRGWQETQYF
>TRBJ2-6|TRBV6-1
CASKPFNSGANVLTF
>TRBJ2-7|TRBV6-5
CASSYSMPDRGYEQYF
>TRBJ2-1|TRBV12-3/TRBV12-4
CASSFSASSYNEQFF
>TRBJ2-4|TRBV27
CASSFGNIQYF
>TRBJ2-3|TRBV27
CASSPRRSTDTQYF
>TRBJ2-4|TRBV12-3/TRBV12-4
CASTSGGLTKNIQYF
>TRBJ1-1|TRBV19
CASRRQGKLTEAFF
>TRBJ2-3|TRBV30
CAYYTGTDGTDTQYF
>TRBJ1-1|TRBV29-1
CSAKETGNTEAFF
>TRBJ1-1|TRBV12-3/TRBV12-4
CASSPGGDTEAFF
>TRBJ1-2|TRBV5-1
CASSLGQGGRGYTF
>TRBJ2-2|TRBV3-1
CASSHGAPSELFF
>TRBJ2-7|TRBV7-2
CASSFSGGPSYEQYF
>TRBJ2-7|TRBV2
CASRRTAPSYEQYF
>TRBJ2-5|TRBV3-1
CASSQETPSMGPGTQYF
>TRBJ2-5|TRBV28
CASSFGTSGRETQYF
>TRBJ1-3|TRBV19
CASSPVHSGNTIYF
>TRBJ1-1|TRBV7-2
CASSISENTEAFF
>TRBJ1-4|TRBV7-9
CASSLYDGQGVDEKLFF
>TRBJ2-2|TRBV5-6
CASSRPTGNTGELFF
>TRBJ2-7|TRBV23-1
CASSHPPPQSDYEQYF